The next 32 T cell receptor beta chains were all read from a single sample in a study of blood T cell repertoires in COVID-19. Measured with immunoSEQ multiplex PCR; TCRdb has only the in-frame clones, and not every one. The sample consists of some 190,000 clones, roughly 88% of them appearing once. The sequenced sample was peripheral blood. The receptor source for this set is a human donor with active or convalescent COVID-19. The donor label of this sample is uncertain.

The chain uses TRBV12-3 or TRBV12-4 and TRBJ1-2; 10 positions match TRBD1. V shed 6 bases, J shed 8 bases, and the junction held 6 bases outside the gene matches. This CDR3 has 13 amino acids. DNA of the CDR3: TGTGCCAGCAGGACAGGGGGCGGTGGGGGCTACACCTTC. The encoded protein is CASRTGGGGGYTF.

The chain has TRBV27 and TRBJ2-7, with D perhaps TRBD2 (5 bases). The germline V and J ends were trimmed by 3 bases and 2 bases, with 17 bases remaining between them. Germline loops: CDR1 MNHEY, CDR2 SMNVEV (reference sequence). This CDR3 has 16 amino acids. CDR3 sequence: CASSFLRTAGTYEQYF. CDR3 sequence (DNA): TGTGCCAGCAGTTTTCTCCGGACCGCCGGGACCTACGAGCAGTACTTC.

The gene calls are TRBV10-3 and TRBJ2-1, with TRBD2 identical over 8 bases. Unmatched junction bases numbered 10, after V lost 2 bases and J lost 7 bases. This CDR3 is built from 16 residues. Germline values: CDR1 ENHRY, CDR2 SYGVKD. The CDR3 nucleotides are TGTGCCATCAGTGAGCGAGCGGGAGAGAAGTGGAATGAGCAGTTCTTC. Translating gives CAISERAGEKWNEQFF.

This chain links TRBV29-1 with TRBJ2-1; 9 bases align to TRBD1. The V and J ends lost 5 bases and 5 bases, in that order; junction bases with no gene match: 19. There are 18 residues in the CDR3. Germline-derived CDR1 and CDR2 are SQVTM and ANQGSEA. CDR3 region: CSVRLGRQGGFSNNEQFF. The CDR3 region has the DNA TGCAGCGTTCGGTTGGGAAGACAGGGGGGTTTTTCAAACAATGAGCAGTTCTTC.

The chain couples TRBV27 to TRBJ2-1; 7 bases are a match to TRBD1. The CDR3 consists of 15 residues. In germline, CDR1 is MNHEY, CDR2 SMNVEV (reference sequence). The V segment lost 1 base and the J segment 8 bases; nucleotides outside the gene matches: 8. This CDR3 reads CASSLWYRGHDEQFF. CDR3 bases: TGTGCCAGCAGTTTATGGTATAGGGGGCACGATGAGCAGTTCTTC.

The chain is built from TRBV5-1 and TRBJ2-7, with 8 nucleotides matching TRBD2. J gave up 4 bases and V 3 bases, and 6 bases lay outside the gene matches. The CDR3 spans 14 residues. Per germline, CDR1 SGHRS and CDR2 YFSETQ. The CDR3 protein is CASSSSGGSYEQYF. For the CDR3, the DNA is TGCGCCAGCAGCTCGAGCGGGGGATCTTACGAGCAGTACTTC.

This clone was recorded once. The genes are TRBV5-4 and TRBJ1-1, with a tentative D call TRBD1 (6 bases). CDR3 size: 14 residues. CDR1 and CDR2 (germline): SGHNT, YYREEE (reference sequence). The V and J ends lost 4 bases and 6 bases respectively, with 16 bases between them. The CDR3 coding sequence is TGTGCCAGCAGCCCCAGGTCAGGGGTCGCTGAAGCTTTCTTT. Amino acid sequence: CASSPRSGVAEAFF. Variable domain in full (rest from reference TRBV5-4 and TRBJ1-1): ETGVTQSPTHLIKTRGQQVTLRCSSQSGHNTVSWYQQALGQGPQFIFQYYREEENGRGNFPPRFSGLQFPNYSSELNVNALELDDSALYLCASSPRSGVAEAFFGQGTRLTVV.

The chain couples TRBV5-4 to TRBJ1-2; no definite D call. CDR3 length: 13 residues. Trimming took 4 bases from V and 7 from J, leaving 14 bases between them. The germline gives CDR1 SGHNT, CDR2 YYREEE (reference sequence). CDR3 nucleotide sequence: TGTGCCAGCAGCACCCGGGATGCACGTGGCTACACCTTC. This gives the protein CASSTRDARGYTF.

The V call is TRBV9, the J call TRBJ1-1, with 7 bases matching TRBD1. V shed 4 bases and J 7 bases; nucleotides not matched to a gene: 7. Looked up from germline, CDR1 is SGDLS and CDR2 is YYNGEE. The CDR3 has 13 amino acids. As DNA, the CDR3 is TGTGCCAGCAGCACCCGGACAGGAAGTGAAGCTTTCTTT. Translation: CASSTRTGSEAFF.

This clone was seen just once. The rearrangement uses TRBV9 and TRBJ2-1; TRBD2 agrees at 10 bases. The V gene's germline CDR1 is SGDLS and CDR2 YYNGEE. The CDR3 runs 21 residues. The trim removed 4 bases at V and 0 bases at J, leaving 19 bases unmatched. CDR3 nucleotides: TGTGCCAGCAGCACATCCCGGGACAGCGAAGGACTAGCGGCCTCCTACAATGAGCAGTTCTTC. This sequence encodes CASSTSRDSEGLAASYNEQFF.

CDR3: CTSSQALAGGPVEQYF. The CDR3 nucleotides are TGCACCAGCAGCCAAGCTTTAGCGGGGGGGCCGGTCGAGCAGTACTTC. The rearrangement links TRBV1 to TRBJ2-7; the D call of TRBD2 is as the table states it, not checked on the DNA. TRBV1 is given as a pseudogene. This CDR3 comprises 16 residues.

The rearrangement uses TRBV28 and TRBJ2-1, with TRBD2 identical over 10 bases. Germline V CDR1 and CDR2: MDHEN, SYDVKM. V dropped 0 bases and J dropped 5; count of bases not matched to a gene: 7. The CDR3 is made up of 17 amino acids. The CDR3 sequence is CASSLWPTSGIDNEQFF. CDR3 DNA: TGTGCCAGCAGTTTATGGCCCACTAGCGGGATCGACAATGAGCAGTTCTTC. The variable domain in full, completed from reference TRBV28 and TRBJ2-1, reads DVKVTQSSRYLVKRTGEKVFLECVQDMDHENMFWYRQDPGLGLRLIYFSYDVKMKEKGDIPEGYSVSREKKERFSLILESASTNQTSMYLCASSLWPTSGIDNEQFFGPGTRLTVL.

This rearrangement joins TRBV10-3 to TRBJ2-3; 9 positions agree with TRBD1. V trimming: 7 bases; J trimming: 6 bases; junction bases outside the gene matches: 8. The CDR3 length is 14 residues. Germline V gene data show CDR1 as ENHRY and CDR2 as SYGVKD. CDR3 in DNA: TGTGCCATCACCCCGGACAGGGGTGGTGATACGCAGTATTTT. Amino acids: CAITPDRGGDTQYF.

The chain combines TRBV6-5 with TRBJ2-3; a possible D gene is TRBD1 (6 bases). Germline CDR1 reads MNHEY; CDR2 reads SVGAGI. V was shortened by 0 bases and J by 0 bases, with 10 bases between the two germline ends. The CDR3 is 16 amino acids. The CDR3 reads CASSYSPDSSTDTQYF. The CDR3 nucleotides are TGTGCCAGCAGTTACTCCCCGGACAGTAGCACAGATACGCAGTATTTT.

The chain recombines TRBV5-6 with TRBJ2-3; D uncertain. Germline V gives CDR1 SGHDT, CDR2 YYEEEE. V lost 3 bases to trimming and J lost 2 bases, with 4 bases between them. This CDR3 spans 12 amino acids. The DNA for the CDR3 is TGTGCCAGCAGCTCCATCACAGATACGCAGTATTTT. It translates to CASSSITDTQYF.

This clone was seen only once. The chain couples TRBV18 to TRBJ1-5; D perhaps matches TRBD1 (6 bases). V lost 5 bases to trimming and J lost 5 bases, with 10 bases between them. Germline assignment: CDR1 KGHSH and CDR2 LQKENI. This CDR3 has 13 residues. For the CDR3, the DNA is TGTGCCAGCTCAAGGGGGAAGGATCAGCCCCAGCATTTT. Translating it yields CASSRGKDQPQHF.

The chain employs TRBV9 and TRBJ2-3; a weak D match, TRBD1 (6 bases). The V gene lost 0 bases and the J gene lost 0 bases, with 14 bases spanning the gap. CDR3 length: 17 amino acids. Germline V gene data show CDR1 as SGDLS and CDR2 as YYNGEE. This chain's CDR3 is CASSVGGGAISTDTQYF. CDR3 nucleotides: TGTGCCAGCAGCGTAGGTGGGGGCGCCATAAGCACAGATACGCAGTATTTT. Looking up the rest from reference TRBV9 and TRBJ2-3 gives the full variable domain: DSGVTQTPKHLITATGQRVTLRCSPRSGDLSVYWYQQSLDQGLQFLIQYYNGEERAKGNILERFSAQQFPDLHSELNLSSLELGDSALYFCASSVGGGAISTDTQYFGPGTRLTVL.

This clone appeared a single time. CDR3 residues: CASSRDRGTEAFF. Here the CDR3 DNA reads TGTGCCAGCAGCCGGGACAGGGGGACTGAAGCTTTCTTT. This chain joins TRBV6-4 and TRBJ1-1, with 11 bases fitting TRBD1. CDR1 is MRHNA and CDR2 is SNTAGT in the germline V gene. V shed 6 bases, J shed 5 bases, and the junction held 2 bases outside the gene matches. The CDR3 runs 13 residues.

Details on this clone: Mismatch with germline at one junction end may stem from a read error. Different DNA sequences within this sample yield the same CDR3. The CDR3 reads CASSPEGSRTNYEQYF. The CDR3 DNA reads TGCGCCAGCAGCCCCGAGGGGTCGCGGACTAACTACGAGCAGTACTTC. The V call is TRBV5-4, the J call TRBJ2-7, with D possibly TRBD2 on 6 matching bases. Per the germline V gene, CDR1 is SGHNT and CDR2 is YYREEE (reference sequence). The CDR3 consists of 16 residues.

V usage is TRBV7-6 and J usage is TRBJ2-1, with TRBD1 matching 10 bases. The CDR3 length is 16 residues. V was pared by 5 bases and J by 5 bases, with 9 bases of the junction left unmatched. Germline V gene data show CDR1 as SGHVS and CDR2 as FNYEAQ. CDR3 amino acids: CASSRSGQGRDNEQFF. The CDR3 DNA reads TGTGCCAGCAGCCGCTCGGGACAGGGGCGAGACAATGAGCAGTTCTTC.

The CDR3 reads CASSLEGQTYNSPLHF. In DNA, the CDR3 is TGTGCCAGCAGCTTAGAGGGGCAGACCTATAATTCACCCCTCCACTTT. The chain couples TRBV7-2 to TRBJ1-6, with D perhaps matching TRBD1 (5 bases). The germline V gene has CDR1 SGHTA and CDR2 FQGNSA. Trimming removed 1 base at V and 2 bases at J, with 9 bases between. This CDR3 has 16 amino acids.

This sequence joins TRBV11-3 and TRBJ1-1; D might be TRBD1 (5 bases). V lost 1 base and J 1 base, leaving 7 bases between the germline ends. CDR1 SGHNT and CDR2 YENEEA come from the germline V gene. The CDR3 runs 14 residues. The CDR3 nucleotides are TGTGCCAGCAGCTTAGGGACAAAGAACACTGAAGCTTTCTTT. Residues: CASSLGTKNTEAFF.

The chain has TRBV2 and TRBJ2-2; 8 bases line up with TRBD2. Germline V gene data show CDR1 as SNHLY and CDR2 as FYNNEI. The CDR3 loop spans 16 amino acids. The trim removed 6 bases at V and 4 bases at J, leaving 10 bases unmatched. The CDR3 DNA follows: TGTGCCAGCAGGGCGGGGCTAGCGGGTGCCACCGGGGAGCTGTTTTTT. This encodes CASRAGLAGATGELFF. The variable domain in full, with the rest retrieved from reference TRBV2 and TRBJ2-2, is EPEVTQTPSHQVTQMGQEVILRCVPISNHLYFYWYRQILGQKVEFLVSFYNNEISEKSEIFDDQFSVERPDGSNFTLKIRSTKLEDSAMYFCASRAGLAGATGELFFGEGSRLTVL.

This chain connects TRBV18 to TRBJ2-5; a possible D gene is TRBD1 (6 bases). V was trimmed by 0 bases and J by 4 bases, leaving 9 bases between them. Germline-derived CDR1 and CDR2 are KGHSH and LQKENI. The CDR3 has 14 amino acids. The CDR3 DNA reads TGTGCCAGCTCACCACCGCTCAGGGGAGAGACCCAGTACTTC. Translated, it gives CASSPPLRGETQYF. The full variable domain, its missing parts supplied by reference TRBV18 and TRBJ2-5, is NAGVMQNPRHLVRRRGQEARLRCSPMKGHSHVYWYRQLPEEGLKFMVYLQKENIIDESGMPKERFSAEFPKEGPSILRIQQVVRGDSAAYFCASSPPLRGETQYFGPGTRLLVL.

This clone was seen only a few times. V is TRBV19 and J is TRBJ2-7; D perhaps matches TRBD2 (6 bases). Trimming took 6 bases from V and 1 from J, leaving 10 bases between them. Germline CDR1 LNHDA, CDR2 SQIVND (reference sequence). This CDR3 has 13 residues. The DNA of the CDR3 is TGTGCCAGTAGACCCGCGGGGTCCTACGAGCAGTACTTC. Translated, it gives CASRPAGSYEQYF.

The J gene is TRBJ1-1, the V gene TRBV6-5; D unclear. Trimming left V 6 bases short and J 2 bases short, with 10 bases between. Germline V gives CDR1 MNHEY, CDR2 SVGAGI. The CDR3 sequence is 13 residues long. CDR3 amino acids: CASRPRLNTEAFF. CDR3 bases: TGTGCCAGCAGGCCCAGACTTAACACTGAAGCTTTCTTT.

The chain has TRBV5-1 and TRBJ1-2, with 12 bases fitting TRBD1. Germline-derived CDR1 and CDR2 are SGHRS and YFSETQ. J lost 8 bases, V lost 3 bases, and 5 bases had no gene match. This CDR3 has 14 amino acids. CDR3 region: CASSSGTGGFGYTF. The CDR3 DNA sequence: TGCGCCAGCAGCTCTGGGACAGGGGGCTTCGGCTACACCTTC.

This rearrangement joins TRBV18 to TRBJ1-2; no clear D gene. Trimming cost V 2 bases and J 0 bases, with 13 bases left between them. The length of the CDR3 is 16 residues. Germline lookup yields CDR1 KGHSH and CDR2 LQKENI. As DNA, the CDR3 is TGTGCCAGCTCACCAGGTCCGCCGAGTTCTAACTATGGCTACACCTTC. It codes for CASSPGPPSSNYGYTF.

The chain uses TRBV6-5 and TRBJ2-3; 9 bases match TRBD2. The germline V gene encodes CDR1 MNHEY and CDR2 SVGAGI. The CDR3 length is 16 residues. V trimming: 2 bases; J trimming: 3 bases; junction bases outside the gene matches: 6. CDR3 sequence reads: CASSYRGGAATDTQYF. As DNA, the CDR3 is TGTGCCAGCAGTTACCGCGGGGGGGCAGCGACAGATACGCAGTATTTT.

The CDR3 region is CASSLDGAPQHF. The DNA for the CDR3 is TGTGCCAGCAGCTTGGATGGAGCGCCCCAGCATTTT. The chain has TRBV5-4 and TRBJ1-5, with D unresolved. Germline V gene lookup returns CDR1 SGHNT and CDR2 YYREEE (reference sequence). V was clipped by 0 bases and J by 9 bases, with 7 bases between them. The CDR3 runs to 12 residues.

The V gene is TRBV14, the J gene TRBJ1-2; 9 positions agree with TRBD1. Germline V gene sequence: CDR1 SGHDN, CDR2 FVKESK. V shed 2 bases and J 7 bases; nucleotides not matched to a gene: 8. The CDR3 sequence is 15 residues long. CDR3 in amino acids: CASSQLGTGRAGYTF. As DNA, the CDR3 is TGTGCCAGCAGCCAACTCGGGACAGGGAGGGCTGGCTACACCTTC.

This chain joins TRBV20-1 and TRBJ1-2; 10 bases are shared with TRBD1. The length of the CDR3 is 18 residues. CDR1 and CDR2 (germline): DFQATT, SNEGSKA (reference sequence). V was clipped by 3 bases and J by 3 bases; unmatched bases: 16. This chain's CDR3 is CSASYLRDRGSSYYGYTF. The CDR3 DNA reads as TGCAGTGCTAGTTATCTTCGGGACAGGGGATCCTCCTACTATGGCTACACCTTC.